The clone carrying this T cell receptor beta chain has a handful of counts. This sample is part of a study of CD8 T cells in ankylosing spondylitis. The length of the CDR3 is 16 residues. Germline lookup yields CDR1 ENHRY and CDR2 SYGVKD. With V trimmed by 3 bases and J by 0 bases, 4 bases remained unmatched. Construction of TCR beta libraries was performed using quantitative 5'-RACE with molecular barcodes. One entry per CDR3 protein results from TCRdb running MiXCR on the 5' RACE reads. Of approximately 300,000 distinct CDR3 sequences listed, less than 25% are singletons. Sequenced input: blood, either unsorted or a sorted T cell fraction (not recorded which). This receptor was taken from a female donor with ankylosing spondylitis or in good health (not recorded which). The J gene is TRBJ2-2, the V gene TRBV10-3, with 7 bases identical to TRBD2. CDR3 residues: CAISDPGLSNTGELFF. As DNA, the CDR3 is TGTGCCATCAGTGATCCGGGACTATCGAACACCGGGGAGCTGTTTTTT.